The 21 T cell receptor beta chains listed next were all sequenced from one sample in a study of T cell repertoires in cytomegalovirus infection. In TCRdb, the reads were re-called with MiXCR into one record per CDR3 protein. The sample holds around 530,000 distinct CDR3 sequences, approximately 16% seen once. Sequencing was carried out using CD8+ T cells from PBMCs. The receptor source for this set is a human donor in good health (CMV status not recorded). Some clones in this sample may be carry-over from other donors' samples.

This clonotype occurred many times. This chain connects TRBV7-9 to TRBJ1-1, with TRBD1 as a possible D gene (5 bases). V was clipped by 8 bases and J by 2 bases, with 9 bases between them. CDR1 and CDR2 (germline): SEHNR, FQNEAQ (reference sequence). The CDR3 contains 12 residues. CDR3 nucleotides: TGTGCCAGCGGAGGGGACAACACTGAAGCTTTCTTT. Amino acids: CASGGDNTEAFF. The whole variable domain, remainder taken from reference TRBV7-9 and TRBJ1-1, is DTGVSQNPRHKITKRGQNVTFRCDPISEHNRLYWYRQTLGQGPEFLTYFQNEAQLEKSRLLSDRFSAERPKGSFSTLEIQRTEQGDSAMYLCASGGDNTEAFFGQGTRLTVV.

To note about this clonotype: A much bigger clone sits one base away, suggesting this may be a read error. This sequence joins TRBV24-1 and TRBJ2-1; weak D call: TRBD2 (6 bases). In germline, CDR1 is KGHDR, CDR2 SFDVKD. The CDR3 has 19 residues. CDR3 amino acids: CSTSDLQSGNPGAVNEQFF. The DNA for the CDR3 is TGTTCCACCAGTGATTTGCAGTCGGGCAATCCGGGAGCAGTCAATGAGCAGTTCTTC.

This clonotype was counted at least ten times. The genes are TRBV6-5 and TRBJ2-1; D unresolved. Deletions cut 0 bases from V and 3 bases from J, with 15 bases between. This CDR3 comprises 17 residues. Germline values: CDR1 MNHEY, CDR2 SVGAGI. Here the CDR3 reads CASSYSRSAWDYNEQFF. CDR3 DNA sequence: TGTGCCAGCAGTTACTCGAGGTCGGCCTGGGACTACAATGAGCAGTTCTTC.

About this clonotype itself: A read error may account for a junction end that differs from germline. The chain employs TRBV6-2 or TRBV6-3 and TRBJ2-7; D might be TRBD2 (6 bases). Germline V gene sequence: CDR1 MNHEY, CDR2 SVGEGT. This CDR3 comprises 13 residues. CDR3 sequence: CASSYGTSFEQYF. Here the CDR3 DNA reads TGTGCCAGCAGTTACGGGACTTCCTTCGAGCAGTACTTC.

This clonotype turned up a few times. The rearrangement links TRBV27 to TRBJ2-2; 7 bases fit TRBD2. This CDR3 has 16 residues. CDR1 is MNHEY and CDR2 is SMNVEV in the germline V gene (reference sequence). The V segment lost 2 bases and the J segment 0 bases; nucleotides outside the gene matches: 3. CDR3 protein: CASSLIRGANTGELFF. The DNA for the CDR3 is TGTGCCAGCAGTTTAATTCGGGGGGCGAACACCGGGGAGCTGTTTTTT.

The CDR3 DNA reads TGTGCCAGCGGCCAACAGGGGGACTACGAGCAGTACTTC. Amino acid sequence: CASGQQGDYEQYF. The gene calls are TRBV27 and TRBJ2-7; TRBD1 matches at 8 bases. The CDR3 covers 13 residues. Losses at the gene ends were 8 bases for V and 3 bases for J; bases not matched to a gene: 6. CDR1 is MNHEY, CDR2 SMNVEV, per germline (reference sequence).

This clonotype was counted at least ten times. V usage is TRBV7-9 and J usage is TRBJ1-4, with a possible D match to TRBD1 (5 bases). This CDR3 comprises 14 residues. In germline, CDR1 is SEHNR, CDR2 FQNEAQ (reference sequence). V lost 7 bases to trimming and J lost 4 bases, with 13 bases between them. This CDR3 is CASTWGRINEKLFF. The CDR3 region has the DNA TGTGCCAGCACCTGGGGGAGGATTAATGAAAAACTGTTTTTT.

This chain links TRBV7-6 with TRBJ1-2; TRBD1 aligns across 8 bases. This CDR3 is built from 14 residues. Germline V gene sequence: CDR1 SGHVS, CDR2 FNYEAQ. The V segment lost 5 bases and the J segment 6 bases; nucleotides outside the gene matches: 8. CDR3 sequence: CASSPPTGGNGYTF. In DNA form, the CDR3 reads TGTGCCAGCAGCCCCCCAACAGGGGGGAATGGCTACACCTTC.

A single count supports this clonotype. The chain has TRBV20-1 and TRBJ2-1, with D unresolved. CDR3 size: 16 residues. The V end lost 4 bases, the J end lost 2 bases, and 18 bases lay between the germline ends. Germline CDR1 and CDR2: DFQATT and SNEGSKA (reference sequence). CDR3 in amino acids: CSAKTVSTPPYNEQFF. CDR3 in DNA: TGCAGTGCTAAAACCGTATCGACTCCTCCCTACAATGAGCAGTTCTTC.

This clonotype was recorded at least ten times. The chain joins TRBV6-5 to TRBJ2-3, with D possibly matching TRBD2 (6 bases). Trimming left V 0 bases short and J 1 base short, with 11 bases between. The CDR3 is made up of 16 amino acids. Germline loops: CDR1 MNHEY, CDR2 SVGAGI. CDR3 sequence reads: CASSYSGGAGTDTQYF. CDR3 DNA: TGTGCCAGCAGTTACTCGGGAGGAGCAGGCACAGATACGCAGTATTTT.

The J gene is TRBJ1-3, the V gene TRBV9; D might be TRBD1 (5 bases). Per germline, CDR1 SGDLS and CDR2 YYNGEE. The CDR3 is made up of 17 amino acids. The germline V and J ends were trimmed by 0 bases and 0 bases, with 13 bases remaining between them. The CDR3 DNA reads as TGTGCCAGCAGCGTAGCGGGGGGTCGTAGCTCTGGAAACACCATATATTTT. Protein: CASSVAGGRSSGNTIYF.

As for this clonotype: A much larger clone lies one base from this, so it may be a read error. The chain combines TRBV12-3 or TRBV12-4 with TRBJ1-6; a possible D gene is TRBD1 (5 bases). Between the trimmed V and J ends, which lost 4 bases and 11 bases, there was a span of 12 bases. The CDR3 has 13 residues. The CDR3 DNA is TGTGCCAGCAGTTACCCAGGGAATGCACCCCTCCACTTT. This gives the protein CASSYPGNAPLHF.

This clonotype has more than one count but fewer than ten. V usage is TRBV27 and J usage is TRBJ2-7, with TRBD2 matching over 8 bases. Germline-derived CDR1 and CDR2 are MNHEY and SMNVEV (reference sequence). CDR3 length equals 15 residues. The CDR3 DNA reads TGTGGCTCAGCGGGGGAAGGGTCTAGCTCCTACGAGCAGTACTTC. Protein sequence: CGSAGEGSSSYEQYF.

Note on this clonotype: The missing conserved phenylalanine or tryptophan at the end of this CDR3 makes a read error likely. The chain links TRBV10-3 to TRBJ2-1; 8 bases are shared with TRBD1. Trimming at V came to 4 bases and at J to 6 bases, leaving 5 bases not matched to a gene. CDR1 is ENHRY, CDR2 SYGVKD, per germline. This CDR3 has 14 residues. CDR3 DNA: TGTGCCATCAGTGCAGGGGGCTCAGGCAATGAGCAGTTCTTA. It yields the protein CAISAGGSGNEQFL.

J is TRBJ2-1 and V is TRBV3-1; tentative D call: TRBD1 (6 bases). The CDR3 consists of 15 residues. V was cut by 4 bases and J by 9 bases, with 19 bases left in between. In germline, CDR1 is LGHDT, CDR2 YNNKEL (reference sequence). DNA for the CDR3: TGTGCCAGCAGCCCCCCGACCGGGACATCTCTTGAGCAGTTCTTC. Translation: CASSPPTGTSLEQFF.

At least ten counts were recorded for this clonotype. The rearrangement links TRBV10-3 to TRBJ1-1, with D hard to call. The V and J ends lost 0 bases and 3 bases respectively, with 5 bases between them. This CDR3 contains 13 residues. The V gene's germline CDR1 is ENHRY and CDR2 SYGVKD. CDR3 DNA sequence: TGTGCCATCAGTGAGTCGACTTACACTGAAGCTTTCTTT. It encodes CAISESTYTEAFF.

A remark on this clonotype: A read error may be the cause here, since a much bigger clone is one base away. The V and J genes are TRBV11-2 and TRBJ1-2; the D is unclear. The germline V gene encodes CDR1 SGHAT and CDR2 FQNNGV. The V end was cut by 5 bases, the J end by 4 bases, with 14 bases between. The CDR3 is 14 amino acids. The CDR3 DNA reads as TGTGCCAGCAGCCCATCCACGGGAATCTATGGCTACACCTTC. This translates into CASSPSTGIYGYTF.

About this clonotype: This could be a read error, since a much larger clone is one nucleotide away. This chain connects TRBV6-1 to TRBJ2-1; D is uncertain. This CDR3 spans 14 amino acids. Germline loops: CDR1 MNHNS, CDR2 SASEGT. CDR3 nucleotides: TGTGACAGCAGTGCCTGGACGGAACACAATGAGCAGTTCTTC. Residues: CDSSAWTEHNEQFF.

V and J are TRBV13 and TRBJ2-3, with 7 bases identical to TRBD2. Trimming at V came to 3 bases and at J to 1 base, leaving 7 bases not matched to a gene. This CDR3 spans 16 amino acids. Germline V CDR1 and CDR2: PRHDT, FYEKMQ (reference sequence). The CDR3 DNA is TGTGCCAGCAGCTTCCCGGGGGGTGTTCGCACAGATACGCAGTATTTT. As protein: CASSFPGGVRTDTQYF.

This clonotype was seen ten or more times. The chain uses TRBV11-3 and TRBJ1-1; TRBD1 might be the D (6 bases). Germline CDR1 reads SGHNT; CDR2 reads YENEEA. The CDR3 has 14 residues. Between the trimmed V and J ends, which lost 6 bases and 5 bases, there was a span of 16 bases. Here the CDR3 reads CASRTRGGLTEAFF. CDR3 DNA sequence: TGTGCCAGCAGGACGCGAGGGGGTTTGACTGAAGCTTTCTTT.

This clonotype was seen ten or more times. An end of the junction differs from the germline gene, which may be a read error. This chain connects TRBV7-3 to TRBJ1-2; weak D call: TRBD1 (6 bases). CDR3 length equals 14 residues. Germline-derived CDR1 and CDR2 are SGHTA and FQGTGA. The CDR3 bases are TGCGCCAGCAGCCCGGACAGAGGATCCTATGGCTACACCTTC. Protein sequence: CASSPDRGSYGYTF.